This T cell receptor (beta chain) comes out of a study of shared clonotypes between healthy human individuals. Study-wide points: Clonotype sharing across a few donors was observed for roughly 5% of naive CD4 clonotypes. Larger estimated richness was generally seen in naive subsets than in memory subsets.

Germline-derived CDR1 and CDR2 are SGHVS and FQNEAQ. This CDR3 spans 15 amino acids. Trimming removed 5 bases from V and 3 bases from J; junction bases left unmatched: 6. About this clone: Its antigen is unidentified.

Clones were sequenced by immunoSEQ multiplex PCR, and TCRdb holds only the in-frame ones, with some missing. The table records fewer than 1.4 million clones, about 80% of them present only once. The receptor's source is a man younger than 30 in good health. Some clones in this sample may be carry-over from other donors' samples. This chain links TRBV7-8 with TRBJ2-7; 11 bases align to TRBD2. Sequenced input: memory CD4+ T cells from PBMCs. Subset here: CD45RA-negative fraction. CDR3 residues: CASSPTSGRLYEQYF. The DNA of the CDR3 is TGTGCCAGCAGCCCTACTAGCGGGAGACTCTACGAGCAGTACTTC. Combining the CDR3 with reference TRBV7-8 and TRBJ2-7 gives the whole variable domain GAGVSQSPRYKVAKRGQDVALRCDPISGHVSLFWYQQALGQGPEFLTYFQNEAQLDKSGLPSDRFFAERPEGSVSTLKIQRTQQEDSAVYLCASSPTSGRLYEQYFGPGTRLTVT.